This T cell receptor (beta chain) originates from a study of vaccination effects on CD4 cells after COVID-19. As for the study in general: Three convalescent patients gave early and late post-vaccination samples. Post-vaccine sampling took place a median of 72 days after the second dose. General observations from the study: Vaccine- and infection-induced clones showed marked clonal contraction late following vaccination.

This clone was seen a single time. The antigen is not known. Assay used: immunoSEQ multiplex PCR; TCRdb lists only in-frame clones, some missing. This table has 15,000 to 20,000 clones, around 70% appearing once. ViraFEST expansion of antigen-specific CD4+ T cells with viral peptide pools preceded sequencing. CD4+ T cells were isolated after around 10 days of culture. Sometime from March through December 2020, the person acquired a SARS-CoV-2 infection that PCR confirmed. Two-dose vaccination with either BNT162b2 or mRNA-1273 was given to the participants. Half the medium was swapped for IL-2 medium on days 3 and 7. Germline V lookup: CDR1 MNHEY, CDR2 SVGAGI. Trimming removed 6 bases at V and 2 bases at J, with 16 bases between. The CDR3 runs 15 residues.

The rearrangement joins TRBV6-5 to TRBJ2-5; D possibly matches TRBD1 or TRBD2 (6 bases each). The sequencing here drew on CD4+ T cells from PBMCs cultured with SARS-CoV-2 spike peptides, taken after COVID-19 vaccination. The clonotype comes from a human donor who had a prior SARS-CoV-2 infection. The CDR3 is CASRKQGGGQETQYF. CDR3 sequence (DNA): TGTGCCAGCAGGAAACAGGGAGGTGGACAAGAGACCCAGTACTTC.